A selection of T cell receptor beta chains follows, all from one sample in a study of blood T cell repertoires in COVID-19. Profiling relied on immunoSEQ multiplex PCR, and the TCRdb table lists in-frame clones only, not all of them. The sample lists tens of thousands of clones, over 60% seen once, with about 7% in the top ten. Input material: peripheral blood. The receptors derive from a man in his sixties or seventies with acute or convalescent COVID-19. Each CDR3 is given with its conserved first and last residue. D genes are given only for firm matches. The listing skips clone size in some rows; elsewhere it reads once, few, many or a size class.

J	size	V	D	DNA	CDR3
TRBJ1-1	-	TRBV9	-	TGTGCCAGCAGCGTAGTACAGCTCGGGAGCGCTTTCTTT	CASSVVQLGSAFF
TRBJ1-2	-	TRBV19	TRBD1	TGTGCCAGTAGTGGACAGGGACAGGGCTACACCTTC	CASSGQGQGYTF
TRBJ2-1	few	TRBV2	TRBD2	TGTGCCAGCACGGGGGGGGTAGCTTTGGCTGAGCAGTTCTTC	CASTGGVALAEQFF
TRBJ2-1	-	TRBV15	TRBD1	TGTGCCACCAGCAGAACAGGGGTCGGCAATGAGCAGTTCTTC	CATSRTGVGNEQFF
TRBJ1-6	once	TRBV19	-	TGTGCCAGTCGCCTTCGGTCACCCCTCCACTTT	CASRLRSPLHF
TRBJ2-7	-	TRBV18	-	TGTGCCAGCTCACCCCCCGGGGAGGCAGGTTCTACCTACGAGCAGTACTTC	CASSPPGEAGSTYEQYF
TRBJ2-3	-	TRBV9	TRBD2	TGTGCCAGCAGCCCTCGACTAGCGGGAGTTTCAGATACGCAGTATTTT	CASSPRLAGVSDTQYF
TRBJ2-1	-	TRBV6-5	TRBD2	TGTGCCAGCAGTTTTACTAGCGGCTACAATGAGCAGTTCTTC	CASSFTSGYNEQFF
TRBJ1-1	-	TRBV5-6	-	TGTGCCAGCAGTTGGGTCAGAGGGAACACTGAAGCTTTCTTT	CASSWVRGNTEAFF
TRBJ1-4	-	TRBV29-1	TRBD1	TGCAGCGTTGCGACGACAGGGGAGTGGGAAAAACTGTTTTTT	CSVATTGEWEKLFF
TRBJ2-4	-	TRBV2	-	TGTGCCAGCAGTGAAGAGGGGATAGCCAAAAACATTCAGTACTTC	CASSEEGIAKNIQYF
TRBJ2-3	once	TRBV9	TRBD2	TGTGCCAGCAGCGTTAGCGGGGCCTACACAGATACGCAGTATTTT	CASSVSGAYTDTQYF
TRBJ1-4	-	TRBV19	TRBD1	TGTGCCAGTAGTGTCCTTAGGACAGGAGATGAAAAACTGTTTTTT	CASSVLRTGDEKLFF
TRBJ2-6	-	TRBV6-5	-	TGTGCCAGCAGTACCCGGGTCTCTGGGGCCAACGTCCTGACTTTC	CASSTRVSGANVLTF
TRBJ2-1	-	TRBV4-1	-	TGCGCCAGCAGCCAAGTCAACCTACTCTCCTACAATGAGCAGTTCTTC	CASSQVNLLSYNEQFF
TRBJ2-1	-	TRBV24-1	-	TGTGCCACCAGTGACCCCGGGACATTTTGGGAGCAGTTCTTC	CATSDPGTFWEQFF
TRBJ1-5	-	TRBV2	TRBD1	TGTGCCAGCAGTACCGACAGGGGTGTAGAGCCCCAGCATTTT	CASSTDRGVEPQHF
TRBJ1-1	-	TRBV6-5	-	TGTGCCACCCAACAGGGATTCGGCACTGAAGCTTTCTTT	CATQQGFGTEAFF
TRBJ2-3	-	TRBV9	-	TGTGCCAGCAGCTCCCAGACAGGACCCTACACAGATACGCAGTATTTT	CASSSQTGPYTDTQYF
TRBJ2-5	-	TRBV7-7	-	TGTGCTAGCAGCTTAGGAAGGACAGCGCAAGAGACCCAGTACTTC	CASSLGRTAQETQYF
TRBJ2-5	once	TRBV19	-	TGTGCCAGTAGTACAAGGACAGGGAGGGCGGAGACCCAGTACTTC	CASSTRTGRAETQYF
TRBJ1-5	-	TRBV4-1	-	TGCGCCAGCAAGGAGGAAGGAACAGACCACAATAGCAATCAGCCCCAGCATTTT	CASKEEGTDHNSNQPQHF
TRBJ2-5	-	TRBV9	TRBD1	TGTGCCAGCAGCGCAGGGACAGGTCAGCAAGAGACCCAGTACTTC	CASSAGTGQQETQYF
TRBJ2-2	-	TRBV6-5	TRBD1	TGTGCCAGCAGTTTAGGGACAGGCGGAGAAGGGGAGCTGTTTTTT	CASSLGTGGEGELFF
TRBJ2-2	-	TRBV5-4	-	TGTGCCAGCAGCTTGGCGGTGGACACCGGGGAGCTGTTTTTT	CASSLAVDTGELFF
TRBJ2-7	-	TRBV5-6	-	TGTGCCAGCAGCTTTCGTGACAGGCTTTTATACGAGCAGTACTTC	CASSFRDRLLYEQYF
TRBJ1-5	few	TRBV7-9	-	TGTGCCAGCAGCTTAGCATCGGGTAGTGGGCAGCCCCAGCATTTT	CASSLASGSGQPQHF
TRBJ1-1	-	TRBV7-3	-	TGTGCCAGCAGCTTAACCCGCGACAGGCCTGAAGCTTTCTTT	CASSLTRDRPEAFF
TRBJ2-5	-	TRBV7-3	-	TGTGCCAGCAGCTTATCCGACAGGATGGGCGTTCGGGAGACCCAGTACTTC	CASSLSDRMGVRETQYF
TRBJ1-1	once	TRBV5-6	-	TGTGCCAGCAGCTATCAGGGAGGGATTGGGAACACTGAAGCTTTCTTT	CASSYQGGIGNTEAFF
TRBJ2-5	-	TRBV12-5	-	TGTGCTAGTGGGCACGGGACACCAGAGACCCAGTACTTC	CASGHGTPETQYF
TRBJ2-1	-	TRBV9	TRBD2	TGTGCCAGCAGCGTAGAGGGTAGCGGGGGCTACAATGAGCAGTTCTTC	CASSVEGSGGYNEQFF
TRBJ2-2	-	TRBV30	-	TGTGCCTGGAGTGTACAAAACAGAAACACCGGGGAGCTGTTTTTT	CAWSVQNRNTGELFF
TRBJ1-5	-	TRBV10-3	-	TGTGCCATCAAGGCGGTAGGGGACAAACAGCCCCAGCATTTT	CAIKAVGDKQPQHF
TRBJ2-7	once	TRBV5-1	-	TGCGCCAGCAGCTTCCTCAGGGGTTTTAACTACGAGCAGTACTTC	CASSFLRGFNYEQYF
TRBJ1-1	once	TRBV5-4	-	TGTGCCAGCAGCTCCTCGGGGGGGAGCGTGGAAGCTTTCTTT	CASSSSGGSVEAFF
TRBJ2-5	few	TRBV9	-	TGTGCCAGCAGCTTCGGAGGGACCTCTGAAGAGACCCAGTACTTC	CASSFGGTSEETQYF
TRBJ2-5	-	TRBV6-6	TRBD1	TGTGCCAGCAGCCGAGGGACAGGGGGAAATCGAGAGACCCAGTACTTC	CASSRGTGGNRETQYF
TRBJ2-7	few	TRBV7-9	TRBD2	TGTGCCAGCAGCCCCCGCGGGGGACTAGCGTCCTACGAGCAGTACTTC	CASSPRGGLASYEQYF
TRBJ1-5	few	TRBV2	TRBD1	TGTGCCAGCAGTCCGGGACAGGGGAATCAGCCCCAGCATTTT	CASSPGQGNQPQHF
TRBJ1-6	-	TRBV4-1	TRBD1	TGCGCCAGCAGCCAGGACACGACAGGGGGCAATTCACCCCTCCACTTT	CASSQDTTGGNSPLHF